Listed below are T cell receptor beta chains from one sample, sequenced in a study of shared clonotypes between healthy human individuals. The protocol was immunoSEQ multiplex PCR, while the TCRdb copy is restricted to in-frame clones and leaves out a portion. The sample holds about 2 million clones, 95% seen once. Sample: naive CD4+ T cells sorted from blood. All receptors come from a man between 18 and 35 years old in good health. Both conserved end residues are part of each CDR3. The D gene is left open where the match is weak. Clone size is shown for a subset of rows, as once, few, many or a class of expanded clone.

>.|TRBJ2-5|TRBV11-2|.
TGTGCCAGCAGCCTGGGGACGGTCACTCAAGAGACCCAGTACTTC
CASSLGTVTQETQYF
>.|TRBJ2-5|TRBV10-3|.
TGTGCCATCAGTCGGACGGAAGAGACCCAGTACTTC
CAISRTEETQYF
>.|TRBJ1-2|TRBV9|.
TGTGCCAGCAATAAATGGACGGTCCTCTATGGCTACACCTTC
CASNKWTVLYGYTF
>few|TRBJ2-7|TRBV6-6|TRBD1
TGTGCCAGCAGTCAGGACAGGGGGGAGCAGTACTTC
CASSQDRGEQYF
>.|TRBJ2-5|TRBV10-3|TRBD2
TGTGCCATCTGGACTAGTGCCCGGGAGACCCAGTACTTC
CAIWTSARETQYF
>.|TRBJ1-5|TRBV6-1|.
TGTGCCAGCAGTGAATCTGCAGGGCGCAATCAGCCCCAGCATTTT
CASSESAGRNQPQHF
>.|TRBJ2-7|TRBV19|.
TGTGCCAGTAGTATAGGATCCTACGAGCAGTACTTC
CASSIGSYEQYF
>.|TRBJ1-3|TRBV7-3|.
TGTGCCAGCAGCTTATCCGGGGGGAGCTCTGGAAACACCATATATTTT
CASSLSGGSSGNTIYF
>.|TRBJ2-7|TRBV5-4|.
TGTGCCAGCAGCTCGATTGACGAGCAGTACTTC
CASSSIDEQYF
>.|TRBJ1-3|TRBV5-1|.
TGCGCCAGCTCCGAGCTGTCCGGGGGTACCGGAAACACCATATATTTT
CASSELSGGTGNTIYF
>.|TRBJ2-1|TRBV6-1|.
TGTGCCAGCAGTGGGGGGCCCTACAATGAGCAGTTCTTC
CASSGGPYNEQFF
>.|TRBJ2-3|TRBV5-4|.
TGTGCCAGCAGCTTTATATCAGATACGCAGTATTTT
CASSFISDTQYF
>.|TRBJ2-5|TRBV10-2|.
TGCGCCAGCAGTGAGTCGTTAGGGGGTTTAGAGACCCAGTACTTC
CASSESLGGLETQYF
>.|TRBJ2-7|TRBV18|.
TGTGCCAGCTCACCCTTCGACGGCTACGAGCAGTACTTC
CASSPFDGYEQYF
>.|TRBJ2-1|TRBV19|.
TGTGCCAGTAGAGGCCAGGGGTACAATGAGCAGTTCTTC
CASRGQGYNEQFF
>.|TRBJ1-2|TRBV5-1|.
TGCGCCAGCAGCAGGTCAAAAGCTAACTATGGCTACACCTTC
CASSRSKANYGYTF
>.|TRBJ2-7|TRBV5-4|.
TGTGCCAGCAGCTTGGCGTCAGGGAGTTTCTACGAGCAGTACTTC
CASSLASGSFYEQYF
>.|TRBJ2-7|TRBV19|.
TGTGCCAGTACGGGATCAAGACAGTGTTTCTACGAGCAGTACTTC
CASTGSRQCFYEQYF
>.|TRBJ1-1|TRBV11-3|TRBD1
TGTGCCAGCAGCTTTAGCAGGGGGACTGAAGCTTTCTTT
CASSFSRGTEAFF
>.|TRBJ2-3|TRBV5-1|TRBD2
TGCGCCAGCACTTTAGCGGGAGAGACCACAGATACGCAGTATTTT
CASTLAGETTDTQYF
>.|TRBJ1-1|TRBV27|.
TGTGCCAGCGTGGGACGCACGAACACTGAAGCTTTCTTT
CASVGRTNTEAFF
>.|TRBJ1-1|TRBV4-1|.
TGCGCCAGCAGCCCCCGCGGGGGGCGGAACACTGAAGCTTTCTTT
CASSPRGGRNTEAFF
>.|TRBJ2-3|TRBV18|.
TGTGCCAGCTCACCACCGTATAGCGGTCCGGTCACAGATACGCAGTATTTT
CASSPPYSGPVTDTQYF
>.|TRBJ2-7|TRBV27|TRBD2
TGTGCCAGCAGTCCCTCAATAGGGACTAGCTACGAGCAGTACTTC
CASSPSIGTSYEQYF
>.|TRBJ2-1|TRBV6-1|.
TGTGCCAGCAGAGGACCGGGCTACAATGAGCAGTTCTTC
CASRGPGYNEQFF